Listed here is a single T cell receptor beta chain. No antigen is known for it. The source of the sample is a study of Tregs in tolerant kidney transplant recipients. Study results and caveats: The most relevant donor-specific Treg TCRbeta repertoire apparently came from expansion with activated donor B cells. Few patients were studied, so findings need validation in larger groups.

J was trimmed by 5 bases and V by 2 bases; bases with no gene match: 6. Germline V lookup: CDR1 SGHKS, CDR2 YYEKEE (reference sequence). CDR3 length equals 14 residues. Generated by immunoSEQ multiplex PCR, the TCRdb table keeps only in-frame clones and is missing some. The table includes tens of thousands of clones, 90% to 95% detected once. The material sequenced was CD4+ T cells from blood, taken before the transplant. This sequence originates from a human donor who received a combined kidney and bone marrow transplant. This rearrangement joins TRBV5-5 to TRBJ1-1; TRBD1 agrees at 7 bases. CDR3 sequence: CASSFAGTVTEAFF. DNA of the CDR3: TGTGCCAGCAGCTTTGCCGGGACAGTGACTGAAGCTTTCTTT.